Given below is one T cell receptor beta chain in context. The antigen is not known. The donors were members of the validation cohort, which comprised more than 90 subjects and was separate from the first cohort of roughly 700 subjects. Using immunoSEQ multiplex PCR, the repertoire was profiled, and TCRdb retains in-frame clones only, with some absent. The repertoire consists of around 300,000 clones, with around 85% occurring once and the leading ten covering approximately 1%. The data were obtained in a study of cytomegalovirus exposure and HLA in healthy donors. Study as a whole: The 120 or so validation repertoires, a later analysis reported, used the same platform as the approximately 670 first-cohort repertoires.

Trimming took 7 bases from V and 11 from J; bases not matched to a gene: 23. The CDR3 loop spans 18 amino acids. CDR1 and CDR2 (germline): MNHEY, SMNVEV (reference sequence). Whole-study findings and limits: Subsequent analysis of the roughly 120 validation repertoires found a tendency for first-cohort TCR clusters to co-occur. Reports described diagnosis of cytomegalovirus status by the classifier as highly specific and sensitive.

The rearrangement uses TRBV27 and TRBJ1-1, with 12 bases lining up with TRBD1. The TCR comes from a woman in her late teens or twenties in good health and CMV-seronegative. Sequences were obtained from PBMCs. CDR3 loop: CASTLSPNPGTGGARAFF. CDR3 bases: TGTGCCAGCACCTTATCCCCGAACCCAGGGACAGGGGGCGCGAGGGCTTTCTTT.